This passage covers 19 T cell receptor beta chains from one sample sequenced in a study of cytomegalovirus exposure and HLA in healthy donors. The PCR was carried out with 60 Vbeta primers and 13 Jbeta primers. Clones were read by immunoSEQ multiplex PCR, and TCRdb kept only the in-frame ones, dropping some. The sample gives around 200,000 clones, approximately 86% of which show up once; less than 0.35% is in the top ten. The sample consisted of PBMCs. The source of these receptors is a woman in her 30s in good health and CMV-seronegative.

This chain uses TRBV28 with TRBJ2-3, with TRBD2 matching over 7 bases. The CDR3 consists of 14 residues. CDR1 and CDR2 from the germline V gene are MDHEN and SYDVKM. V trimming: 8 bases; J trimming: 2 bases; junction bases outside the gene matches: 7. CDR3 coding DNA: TGTGCCAGCCGTAGCGGGCGGTTCACAGATACGCAGTATTTT. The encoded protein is CASRSGRFTDTQYF.

CDR3 loop: CASSPQGGSGNTIYF. The DNA of the CDR3 is TGTGCCAGCAGCCCCCAGGGAGGGTCTGGAAACACCATATATTTT. The chain recombines TRBV7-3 with TRBJ1-3, with D perhaps TRBD1 (5 bases). This CDR3 is 15 amino acids long. Per the germline V gene, CDR1 is SGHTA and CDR2 is FQGTGA. V was trimmed by 5 bases and J by 1 base, leaving 12 bases between them.

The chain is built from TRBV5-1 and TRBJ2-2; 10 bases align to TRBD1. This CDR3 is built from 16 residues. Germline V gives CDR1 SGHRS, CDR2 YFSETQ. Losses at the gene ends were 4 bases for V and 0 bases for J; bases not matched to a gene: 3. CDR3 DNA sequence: TGCGCCAGCAGCAGGGACAGGGGAACGAACACCGGGGAGCTGTTTTTT. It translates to CASSRDRGTNTGELFF.

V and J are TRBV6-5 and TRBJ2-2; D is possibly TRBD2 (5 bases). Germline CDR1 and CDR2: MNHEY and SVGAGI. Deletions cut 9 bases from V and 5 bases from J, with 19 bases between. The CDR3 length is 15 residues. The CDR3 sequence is CASYRFISGTGELFF. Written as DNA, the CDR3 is TGTGCCAGTTACCGTTTTATATCGGGGACCGGGGAGCTGTTTTTT.

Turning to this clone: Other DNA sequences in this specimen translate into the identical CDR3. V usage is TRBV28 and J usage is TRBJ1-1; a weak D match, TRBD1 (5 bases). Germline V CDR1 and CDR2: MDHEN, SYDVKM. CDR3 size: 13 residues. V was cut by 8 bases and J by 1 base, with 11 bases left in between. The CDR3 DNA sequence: TGTGCCAGCCAGCTCACAGGGAACACTGAAGCTTTCTTT. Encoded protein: CASQLTGNTEAFF. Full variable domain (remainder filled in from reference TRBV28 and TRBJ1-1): DVKVTQSSRYLVKRTGEKVFLECVQDMDHENMFWYRQDPGLGLRLIYFSYDVKMKEKGDIPEGYSVSREKKERFSLILESASTNQTSMYLCASQLTGNTEAFFGQGTRLTVV.

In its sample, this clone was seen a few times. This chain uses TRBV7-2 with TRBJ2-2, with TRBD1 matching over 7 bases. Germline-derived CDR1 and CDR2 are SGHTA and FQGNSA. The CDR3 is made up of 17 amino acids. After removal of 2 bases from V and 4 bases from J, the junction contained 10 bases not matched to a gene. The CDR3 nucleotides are TGTGCCAGCAGCTTATTTGGGCAGGGGGTGACCACCGGGGAGCTGTTTTTT. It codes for CASSLFGQGVTTGELFF.

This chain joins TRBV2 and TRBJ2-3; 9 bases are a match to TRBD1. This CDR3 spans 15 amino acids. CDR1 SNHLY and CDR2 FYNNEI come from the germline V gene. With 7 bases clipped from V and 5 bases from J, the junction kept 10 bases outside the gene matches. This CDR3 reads CASNRIGTGRDTQYF. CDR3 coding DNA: TGTGCCAGCAACCGAATTGGGACAGGGAGAGATACGCAGTATTTT.

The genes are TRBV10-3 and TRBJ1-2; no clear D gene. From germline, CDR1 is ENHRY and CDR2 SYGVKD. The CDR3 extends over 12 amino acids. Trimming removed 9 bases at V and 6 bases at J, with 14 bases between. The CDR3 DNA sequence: TGTGCCATATTTGACCGGGAAGATGGCTACACCTTC. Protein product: CAIFDREDGYTF.

CDR3 sequence reads: CASIQQGVPPYEQYF. CDR3 coding DNA: TGCGCCAGCATTCAACAGGGAGTTCCTCCCTACGAGCAGTACTTC. The V call is TRBV5-1, the J call TRBJ2-7, with a possible D match to TRBD1 (6 bases). This CDR3 is built from 15 residues. Trimming cost V 6 bases and J 2 bases, with 18 bases left between them. Germline assignment: CDR1 SGHRS and CDR2 YFSETQ.

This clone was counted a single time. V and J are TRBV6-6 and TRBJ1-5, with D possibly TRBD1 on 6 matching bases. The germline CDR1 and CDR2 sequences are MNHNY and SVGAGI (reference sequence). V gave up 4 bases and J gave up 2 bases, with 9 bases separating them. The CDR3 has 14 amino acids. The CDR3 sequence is CASSLQGGNQPQHF. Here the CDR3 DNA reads TGTGCCAGCAGTTTACAGGGTGGCAATCAGCCCCAGCATTTT.

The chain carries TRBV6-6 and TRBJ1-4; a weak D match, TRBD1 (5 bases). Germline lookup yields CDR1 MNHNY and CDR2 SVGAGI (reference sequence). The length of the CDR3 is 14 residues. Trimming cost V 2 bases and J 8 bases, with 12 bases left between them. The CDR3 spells CASSYNGGYEKLFF. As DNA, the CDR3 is TGTGCCAGCAGTTACAACGGGGGATACGAAAAACTGTTTTTT.

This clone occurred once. DNA of the CDR3: TGTGCCAGCAGGATAACAGGGTTTCATTCCGAGCAGTACTTC. Protein product: CASRITGFHSEQYF. The V gene is TRBV27, the J gene TRBJ2-7; D is possibly TRBD1 (6 bases). This CDR3 has 14 amino acids. From germline, CDR1 is MNHEY and CDR2 SMNVEV (reference sequence). V lost 6 bases, J lost 6 bases, and 18 bases lay in between.

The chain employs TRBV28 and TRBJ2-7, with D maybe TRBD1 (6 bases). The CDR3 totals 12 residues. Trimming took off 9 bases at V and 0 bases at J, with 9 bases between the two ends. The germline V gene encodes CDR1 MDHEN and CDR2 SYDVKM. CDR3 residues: CASQGLSYEQYF. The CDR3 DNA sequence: TGTGCCAGTCAGGGGCTCTCCTACGAGCAGTACTTC.

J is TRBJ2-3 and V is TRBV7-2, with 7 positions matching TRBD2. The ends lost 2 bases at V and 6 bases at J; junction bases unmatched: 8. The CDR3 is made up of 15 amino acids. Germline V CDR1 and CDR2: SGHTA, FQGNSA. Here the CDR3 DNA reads TGTGCCAGCAGCTTAAGGGGTAGCGGGTTGGATACGCAGTATTTT. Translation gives CASSLRGSGLDTQYF.

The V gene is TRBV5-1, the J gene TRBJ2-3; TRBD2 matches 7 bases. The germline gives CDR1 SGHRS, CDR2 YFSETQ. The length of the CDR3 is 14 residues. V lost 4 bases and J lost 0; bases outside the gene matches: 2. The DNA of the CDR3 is TGCGCCAGCAGCACCGGGGGGAGCACAGATACGCAGTATTTT. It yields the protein CASSTGGSTDTQYF.

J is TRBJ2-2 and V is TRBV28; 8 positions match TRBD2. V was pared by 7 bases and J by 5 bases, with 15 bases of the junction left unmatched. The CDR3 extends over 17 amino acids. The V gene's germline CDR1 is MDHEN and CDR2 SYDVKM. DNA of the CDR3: TGTGCCAGCATAGAGGGTAGCGGGGTCATTGGGACCGGGGAGCTGTTTTTT. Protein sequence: CASIEGSGVIGTGELFF. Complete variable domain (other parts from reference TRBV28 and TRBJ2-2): DVKVTQSSRYLVKRTGEKVFLECVQDMDHENMFWYRQDPGLGLRLIYFSYDVKMKEKGDIPEGYSVSREKKERFSLILESASTNQTSMYLCASIEGSGVIGTGELFFGEGSRLTVL.

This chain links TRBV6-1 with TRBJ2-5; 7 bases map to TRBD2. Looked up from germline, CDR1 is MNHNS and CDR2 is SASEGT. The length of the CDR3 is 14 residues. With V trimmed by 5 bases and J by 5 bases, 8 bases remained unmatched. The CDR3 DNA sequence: TGTGCCAGCAGTTGGACTAGAACGGGGGAGACCCAGTACTTC. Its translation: CASSWTRTGETQYF.

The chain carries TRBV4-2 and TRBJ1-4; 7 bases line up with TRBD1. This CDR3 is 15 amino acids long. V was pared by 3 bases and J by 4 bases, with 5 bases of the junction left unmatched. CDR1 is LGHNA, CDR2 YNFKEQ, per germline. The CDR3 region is CASSQAGTVNEKLFF. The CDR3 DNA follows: TGTGCCAGCAGCCAGGCCGGGACAGTTAATGAAAAACTGTTTTTT.

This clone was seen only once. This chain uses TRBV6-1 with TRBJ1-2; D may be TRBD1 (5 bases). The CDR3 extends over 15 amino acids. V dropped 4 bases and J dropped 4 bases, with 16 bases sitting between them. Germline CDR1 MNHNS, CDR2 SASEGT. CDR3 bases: TGTGCCAGCAGTGGTCAGCCGGACGGGGGCTATGGCTACACCTTC. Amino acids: CASSGQPDGGYGYTF.